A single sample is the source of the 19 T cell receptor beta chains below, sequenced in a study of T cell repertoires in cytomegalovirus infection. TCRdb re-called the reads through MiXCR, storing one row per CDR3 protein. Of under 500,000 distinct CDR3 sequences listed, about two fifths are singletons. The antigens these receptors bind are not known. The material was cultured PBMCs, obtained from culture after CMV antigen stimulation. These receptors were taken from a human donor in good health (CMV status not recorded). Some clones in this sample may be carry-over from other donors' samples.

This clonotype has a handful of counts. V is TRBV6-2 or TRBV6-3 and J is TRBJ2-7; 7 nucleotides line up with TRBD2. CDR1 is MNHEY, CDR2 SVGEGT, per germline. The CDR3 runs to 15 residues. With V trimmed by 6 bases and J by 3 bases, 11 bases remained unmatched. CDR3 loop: CASRRRLAERYEQYF. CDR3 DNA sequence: TGTGCCAGCAGAAGAAGACTAGCTGAACGCTACGAGCAGTACTTC.

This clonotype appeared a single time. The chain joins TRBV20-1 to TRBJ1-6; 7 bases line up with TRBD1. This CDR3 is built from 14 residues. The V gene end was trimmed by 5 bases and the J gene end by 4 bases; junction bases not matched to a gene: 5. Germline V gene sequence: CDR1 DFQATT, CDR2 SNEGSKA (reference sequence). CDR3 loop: CSASATGYNSPLHF. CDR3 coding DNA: TGCAGTGCTTCGGCGACAGGGTATAATTCACCCCTCCACTTT.

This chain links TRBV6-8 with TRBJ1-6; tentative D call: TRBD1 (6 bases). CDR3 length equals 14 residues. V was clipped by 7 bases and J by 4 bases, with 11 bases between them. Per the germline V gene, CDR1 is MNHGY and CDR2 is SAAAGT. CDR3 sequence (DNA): TGTGCCAGCAAGCGGGGGGCATATAATTCACCCCTCCACTTT. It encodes CASKRGAYNSPLHF.

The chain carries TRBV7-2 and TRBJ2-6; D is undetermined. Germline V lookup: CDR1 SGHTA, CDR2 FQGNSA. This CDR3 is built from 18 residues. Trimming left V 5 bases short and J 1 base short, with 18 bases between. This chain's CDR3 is CASSPPYGRISGANVLTF. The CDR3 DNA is TGTGCCAGCAGCCCACCGTATGGGCGGATTTCTGGGGCCAACGTCCTGACTTTC.

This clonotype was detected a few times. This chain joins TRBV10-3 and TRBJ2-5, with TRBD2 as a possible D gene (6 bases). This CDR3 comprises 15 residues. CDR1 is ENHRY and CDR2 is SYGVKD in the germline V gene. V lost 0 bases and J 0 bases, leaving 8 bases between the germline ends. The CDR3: CAISESAGNQETQYF. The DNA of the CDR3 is TGTGCCATCAGTGAGTCCGCGGGGAACCAAGAGACCCAGTACTTC.

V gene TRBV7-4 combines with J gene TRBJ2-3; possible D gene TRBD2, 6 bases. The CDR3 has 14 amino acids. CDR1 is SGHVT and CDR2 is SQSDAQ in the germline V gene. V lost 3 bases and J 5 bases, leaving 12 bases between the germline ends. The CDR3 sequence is CASSFSGFGDTQYF. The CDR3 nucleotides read TGTGCCAGCAGCTTTAGCGGTTTCGGAGATACGCAGTATTTT.

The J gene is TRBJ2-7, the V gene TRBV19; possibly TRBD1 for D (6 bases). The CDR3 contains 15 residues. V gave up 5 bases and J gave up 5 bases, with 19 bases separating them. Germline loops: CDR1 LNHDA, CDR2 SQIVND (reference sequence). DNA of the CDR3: TGTGCCAGTAGTCCCTCTCAGGGGAACGGGAACGAGCAGTACTTC. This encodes CASSPSQGNGNEQYF.

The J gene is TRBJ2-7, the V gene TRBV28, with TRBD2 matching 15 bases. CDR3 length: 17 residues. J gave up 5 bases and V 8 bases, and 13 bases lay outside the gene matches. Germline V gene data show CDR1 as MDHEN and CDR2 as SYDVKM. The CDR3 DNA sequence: TGTGCCAGCCCCCCTGTGGGGACTAGCGGGGGGCCAGACGAGCAGTACTTC. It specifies CASPPVGTSGGPDEQYF.

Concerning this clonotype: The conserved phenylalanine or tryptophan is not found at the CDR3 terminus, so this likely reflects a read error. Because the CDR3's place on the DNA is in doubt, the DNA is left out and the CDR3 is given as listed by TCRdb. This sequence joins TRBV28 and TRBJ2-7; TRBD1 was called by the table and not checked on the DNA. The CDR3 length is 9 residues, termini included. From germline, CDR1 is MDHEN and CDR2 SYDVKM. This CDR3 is CASSLDRFT.

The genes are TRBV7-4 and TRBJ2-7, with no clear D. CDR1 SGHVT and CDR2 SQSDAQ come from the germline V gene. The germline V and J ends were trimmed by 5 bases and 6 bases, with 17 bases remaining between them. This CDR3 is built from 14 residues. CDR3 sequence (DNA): TGTGCCAGCAGCAATTTCGGACCCTCCATCGAGCAGTACTTC. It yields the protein CASSNFGPSIEQYF.

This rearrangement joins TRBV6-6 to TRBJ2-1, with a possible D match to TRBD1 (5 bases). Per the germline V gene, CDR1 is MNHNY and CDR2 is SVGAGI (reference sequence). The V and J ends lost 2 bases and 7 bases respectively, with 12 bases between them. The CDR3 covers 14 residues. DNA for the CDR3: TGTGCCAGCAGTTACCCCAGGGATCGTAATGAGCAGTTCTTC. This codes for CASSYPRDRNEQFF.

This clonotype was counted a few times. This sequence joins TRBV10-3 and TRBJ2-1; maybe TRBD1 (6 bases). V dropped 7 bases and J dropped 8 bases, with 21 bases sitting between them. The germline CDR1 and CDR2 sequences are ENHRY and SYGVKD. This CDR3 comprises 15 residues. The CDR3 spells CAIKGDRGSFHEQFF. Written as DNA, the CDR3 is TGTGCCATCAAGGGGGATAGGGGTTCTTTCCATGAGCAGTTCTTC.

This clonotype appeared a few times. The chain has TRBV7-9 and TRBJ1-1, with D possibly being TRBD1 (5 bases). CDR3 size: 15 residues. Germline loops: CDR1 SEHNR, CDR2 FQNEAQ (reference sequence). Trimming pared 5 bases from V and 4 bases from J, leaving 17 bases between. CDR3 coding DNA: TGTGCCAGCAGCGCTAGGGCGCAGGGTCGCACTGAAGCTTTCTTT. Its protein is CASSARAQGRTEAFF.

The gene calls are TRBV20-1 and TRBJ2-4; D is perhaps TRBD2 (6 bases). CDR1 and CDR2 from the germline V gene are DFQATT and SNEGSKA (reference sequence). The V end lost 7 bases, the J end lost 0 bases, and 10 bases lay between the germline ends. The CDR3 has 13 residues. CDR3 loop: CSGGDLAKNIQYF. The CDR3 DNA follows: TGCAGTGGGGGGGACCTAGCCAAAAACATTCAGTACTTC.

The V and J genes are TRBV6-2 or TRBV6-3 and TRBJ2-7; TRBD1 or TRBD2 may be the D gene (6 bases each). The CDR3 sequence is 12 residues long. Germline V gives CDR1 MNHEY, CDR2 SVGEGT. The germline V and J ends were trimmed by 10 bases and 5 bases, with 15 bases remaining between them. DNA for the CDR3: TGTGCCACCGGGGGCAGAAAGAACGAGCAGTACTTC. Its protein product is CATGGRKNEQYF.

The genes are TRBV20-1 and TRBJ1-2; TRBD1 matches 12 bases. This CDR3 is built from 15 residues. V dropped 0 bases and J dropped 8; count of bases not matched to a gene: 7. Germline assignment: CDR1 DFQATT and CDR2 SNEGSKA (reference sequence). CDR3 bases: TGCAGTGCTAGAGATCCGGGACAGGGGGCTGGAGGCTACACCTTC. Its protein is CSARDPGQGAGGYTF.

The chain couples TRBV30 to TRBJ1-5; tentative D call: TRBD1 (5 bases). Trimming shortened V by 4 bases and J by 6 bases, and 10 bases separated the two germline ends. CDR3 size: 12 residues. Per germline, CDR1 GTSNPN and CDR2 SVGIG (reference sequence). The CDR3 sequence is CAWNAGRQPQHF. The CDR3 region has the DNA TGTGCCTGGAACGCAGGGCGTCAGCCCCAGCATTTT.

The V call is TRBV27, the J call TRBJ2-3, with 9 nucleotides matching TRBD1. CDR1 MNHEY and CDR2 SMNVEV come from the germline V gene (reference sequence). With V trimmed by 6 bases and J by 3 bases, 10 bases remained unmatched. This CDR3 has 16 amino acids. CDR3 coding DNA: TGTGCCAGCAGCACCCTCAGACAGGGGGAGACAGATACGCAGTATTTT. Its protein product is CASSTLRQGETDTQYF.

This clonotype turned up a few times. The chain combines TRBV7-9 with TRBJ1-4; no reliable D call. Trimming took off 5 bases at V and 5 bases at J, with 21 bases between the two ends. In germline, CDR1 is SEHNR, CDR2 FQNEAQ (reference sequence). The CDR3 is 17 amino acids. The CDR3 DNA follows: TGTGCCAGCAGCCTATCCCCTTTTGGGAAGCTCAATGAAAAACTGTTTTTT. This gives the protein CASSLSPFGKLNEKLFF.